The source of this TCR beta chain is a study of identical twins. The CDR3 sequence is 13 residues long. Trimming pared 6 bases from V and 1 base from J, leaving 10 bases between. Germline-derived CDR1 and CDR2 are MNHNS and SASEGT. This clonotype appeared many times. A single record per CDR3 protein comes from TCRdb applying MiXCR to the 5' RACE reads. The sample consists of 200,000 to 250,000 distinct CDR3 sequences, more than 9% of them appearing once. Specimen: memory T cells sorted from blood. This sequence was found in a man aged 45-65 years in good health. The V and J genes are TRBV6-1 and TRBJ2-7, with a tentative D call TRBD1 (5 bases). DNA for the CDR3: TGTGCCAGCAGGAACCAGGGATCCTACGAGCAGTACTTC. Translating gives CASRNQGSYEQYF.